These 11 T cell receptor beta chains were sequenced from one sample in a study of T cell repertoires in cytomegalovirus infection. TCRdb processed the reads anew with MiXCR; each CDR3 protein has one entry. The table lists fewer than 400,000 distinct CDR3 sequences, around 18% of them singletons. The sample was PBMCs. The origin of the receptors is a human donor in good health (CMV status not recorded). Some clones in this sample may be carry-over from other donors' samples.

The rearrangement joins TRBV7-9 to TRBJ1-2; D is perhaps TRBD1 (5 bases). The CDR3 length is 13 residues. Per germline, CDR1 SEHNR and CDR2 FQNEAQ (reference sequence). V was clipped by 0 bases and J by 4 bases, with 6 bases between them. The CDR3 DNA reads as TGTGCCAGCAGCTTAGCCGGGACCTATGGCTACACCTTC. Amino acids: CASSLAGTYGYTF.

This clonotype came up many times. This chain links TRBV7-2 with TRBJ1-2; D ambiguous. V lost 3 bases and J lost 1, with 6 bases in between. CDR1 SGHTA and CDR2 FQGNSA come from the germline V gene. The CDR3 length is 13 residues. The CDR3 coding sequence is TGTGCCAGCAGCTTCCAGAGTAACTATGGCTACACCTTC. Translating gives CASSFQSNYGYTF.

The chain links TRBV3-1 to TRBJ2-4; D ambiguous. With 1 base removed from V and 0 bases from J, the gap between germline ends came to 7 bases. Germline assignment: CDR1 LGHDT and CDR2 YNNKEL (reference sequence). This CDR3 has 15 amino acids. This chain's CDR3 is CASSQVHLAKNIQYF. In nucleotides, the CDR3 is TGTGCCAGCAGCCAAGTGCATTTAGCCAAAAACATTCAGTACTTC.

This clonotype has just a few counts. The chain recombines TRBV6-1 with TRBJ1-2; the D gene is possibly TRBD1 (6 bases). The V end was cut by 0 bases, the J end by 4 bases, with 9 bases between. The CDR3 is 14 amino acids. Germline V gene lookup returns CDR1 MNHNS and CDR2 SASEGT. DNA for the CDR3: TGTGCCAGCAGTGAAGCGCAGGGGAGCTATGGCTACACCTTC. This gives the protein CASSEAQGSYGYTF.

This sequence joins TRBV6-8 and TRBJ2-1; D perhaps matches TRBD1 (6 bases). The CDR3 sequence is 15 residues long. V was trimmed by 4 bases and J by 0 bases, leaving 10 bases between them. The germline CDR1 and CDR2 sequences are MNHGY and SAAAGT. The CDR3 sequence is CASSSGQLSYNEQFF. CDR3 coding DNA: TGTGCCAGCAGTTCGGGACAACTCTCCTACAATGAGCAGTTCTTC.

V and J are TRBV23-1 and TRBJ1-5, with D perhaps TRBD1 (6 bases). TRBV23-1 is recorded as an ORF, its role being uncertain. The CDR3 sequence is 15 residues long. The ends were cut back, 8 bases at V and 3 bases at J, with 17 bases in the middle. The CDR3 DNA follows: TGCGCCAGCGGAGAGGGGGAGGTTGACAATCAGCCCCAGCATTTT. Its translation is CASGEGEVDNQPQHF.

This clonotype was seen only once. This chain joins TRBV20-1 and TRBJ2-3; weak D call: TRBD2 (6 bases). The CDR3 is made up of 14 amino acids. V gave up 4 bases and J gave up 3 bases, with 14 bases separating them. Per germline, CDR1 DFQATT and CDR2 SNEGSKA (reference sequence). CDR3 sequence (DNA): TGCAGTGCTATCGCGGGACTTACAACAGATACGCAGTATTTT. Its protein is CSAIAGLTTDTQYF.

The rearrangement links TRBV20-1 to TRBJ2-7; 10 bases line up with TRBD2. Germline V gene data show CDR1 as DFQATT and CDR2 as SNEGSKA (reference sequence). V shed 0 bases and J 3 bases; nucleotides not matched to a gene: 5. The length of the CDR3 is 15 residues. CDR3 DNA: TGCAGTGCTAGAGACCTAGCGGGGGTCCACTACGAGCAGTACTTC. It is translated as CSARDLAGVHYEQYF.

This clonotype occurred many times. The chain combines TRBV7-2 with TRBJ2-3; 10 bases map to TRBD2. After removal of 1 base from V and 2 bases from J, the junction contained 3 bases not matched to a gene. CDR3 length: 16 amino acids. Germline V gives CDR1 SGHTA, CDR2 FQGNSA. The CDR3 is CASSLGTSGFTDTQYF. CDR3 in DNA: TGTGCCAGCAGCTTAGGGACTAGCGGATTCACAGATACGCAGTATTTT.

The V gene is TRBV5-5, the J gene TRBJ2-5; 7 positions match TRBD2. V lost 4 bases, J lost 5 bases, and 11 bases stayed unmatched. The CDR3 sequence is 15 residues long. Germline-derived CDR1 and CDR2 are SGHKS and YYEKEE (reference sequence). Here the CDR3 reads CASSIGTNGGETQYF. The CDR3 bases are TGTGCCAGCAGCATCGGGACTAACGGGGGGGAGACCCAGTACTTC.

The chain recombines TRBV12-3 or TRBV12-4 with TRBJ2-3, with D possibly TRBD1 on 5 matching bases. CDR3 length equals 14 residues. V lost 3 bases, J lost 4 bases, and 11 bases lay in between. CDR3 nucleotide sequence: TGTGCCAGCAGTTTTCAAGGGGCCGCAGATACGCAGTATTTT. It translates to CASSFQGAADTQYF.